The 9 T cell receptor beta chains given below trace back to one sample, sequenced in a study of T cells after yellow fever vaccination. One entry per CDR3 protein, called by TCRdb with MiXCR from the 5' RACE reads. The sample holds 95,000 to 150,000 distinct CDR3 sequences; 7.4% are singletons and the top ten take around 2.7%. Sequenced material: CD4+ T cells sorted from PBMCs, taken 10 days after the first yellow fever vaccination. All receptors derive from a man aged 18 to 30 who received the YFV17D yellow fever vaccine.

This clonotype has a count of ten or more. The chain has TRBV21-1 and TRBJ1-5; no DNA check was done on the table's D call, TRBD1. TRBV21-1 is described as a pseudogene. The CDR3 consists of 20 residues. CDR3 amino acids: CASSKVELGPNGVGNQPQHF. CDR3 bases: TGTGCCAGCAGCAAGGTCGAACTTGGCCCCAACGGGGTGGGCAATCAGCCCCAGCATTTT.

V and J are TRBV12-3 or TRBV12-4 and TRBJ1-1; D ambiguous. The CDR3 is 12 residues long. The V end lost 6 bases, the J end lost 4 bases, and 9 bases lay between the germline ends. DNA of the CDR3: TGTGCCAGCAGCCAACCGGCCACTGAAGCTTTCTTT. Translated, it gives CASSQPATEAFF.

The chain links TRBV19 to TRBJ2-3; maybe TRBD1 (5 bases). With 7 bases removed from V and 0 bases from J, the gap between germline ends came to 14 bases. The germline V gene has CDR1 LNHDA and CDR2 SQIVND (reference sequence). The CDR3 is made up of 15 amino acids. The CDR3 region is CASTTWGRSTDTQYF. The CDR3 coding sequence is TGTGCCAGTACGACGTGGGGCCGCAGCACAGATACGCAGTATTTT.

This clonotype was detected ten times or more. The V gene is TRBV7-2, the J gene TRBJ2-3, with D perhaps matching TRBD1 (7 bases). Deletions cut 7 bases from V and 1 base from J, with 15 bases between. The CDR3 length is 15 residues. In germline, CDR1 is SGHTA, CDR2 FQGNSA. The CDR3 region has the DNA TGTGCCAGCACACTTCAGGGGGGCCGCACAGATACGCAGTATTTT. It translates to CASTLQGGRTDTQYF.

This clonotype has ten or more counts. The rearrangement joins TRBV10-3 to TRBJ2-5; D is unclear. Germline-derived CDR1 and CDR2 are ENHRY and SYGVKD. The CDR3 contains 14 residues. V lost 4 bases to trimming and J lost 3 bases, with 12 bases between them. The CDR3 sequence is CAISVTTQEETQYF. The CDR3 DNA reads as TGTGCCATCAGTGTTACGACCCAGGAAGAGACCCAGTACTTC.

This clonotype showed up many times. This chain links TRBV7-9 with TRBJ2-3, with D tentatively TRBD2 (5 bases). The CDR3 loop spans 13 amino acids. Germline V gene sequence: CDR1 SEHNR, CDR2 FQNEAQ (reference sequence). Trimming pared 7 bases from V and 1 base from J, leaving 9 bases between. The DNA of the CDR3 is TGTGCCAGCACCCCGGAGGGCACAGATACGCAGTATTTT. It codes for CASTPEGTDTQYF. The whole variable domain, remainder taken from reference TRBV7-9 and TRBJ2-3, is DTGVSQNPRHKITKRGQNVTFRCDPISEHNRLYWYRQTLGQGPEFLTYFQNEAQLEKSRLLSDRFSAERPKGSFSTLEIQRTEQGDSAMYLCASTPEGTDTQYFGPGTRLTVL.

Ten or more counts support this clonotype. This chain connects TRBV9 to TRBJ2-3; D is possibly TRBD2 (7 bases). Trimming removed 0 bases from V and 5 bases from J, with 16 bases in between. Germline CDR1 is SGDLS and CDR2 is YYNGEE. This CDR3 spans 16 amino acids. CDR3 in DNA: TGTGCCAGCAGCGTAGGGGTTGCGGGGGCCGGAGATACGCAGTATTTT. Protein product: CASSVGVAGAGDTQYF.

This clonotype has only a few counts. The chain joins TRBV7-2 to TRBJ1-3; D ambiguous. Trimming removed 5 bases from V and 11 bases from J, with 13 bases in between. Germline values: CDR1 SGHTA, CDR2 FQGNSA. The CDR3 consists of 12 residues. The CDR3 DNA reads TGTGCCAGCAGCACCACCCGCACATCCATATATTTT. Protein: CASSTTRTSIYF.

To note about this clonotype: With a much larger clone just one base away, this may be a read error. V and J are TRBV7-2 and TRBJ2-4; D may be TRBD1 or TRBD2 (5 bases each). CDR1 and CDR2 from the germline V gene are SGHTA and FQGNSA. The CDR3 has 13 residues. This CDR3 is CASSSQGADMQYF. CDR3 nucleotide sequence: TGTGCCAGCAGCTCCCAGGGAGCAGACATGCAGTACTTC. Full variable domain (remainder filled in from reference TRBV7-2 and TRBJ2-4): GAGVSQSPSNKVTEKGKDVELRCDPISGHTALYWYRQSLGQGLEFLIYFQGNSAPDKSGLPSDRFSAERTGGSVSTLTIQRTQQEDSAVYLCASSSQGADMQYFGAGTRLSVL.